Listed here are 22 T cell receptor beta chains from one sample, sequenced in a study of cytomegalovirus exposure and HLA in healthy donors. The PCR employed 60 Vbeta primers together with 13 Jbeta primers. Profiled with immunoSEQ multiplex PCR; TCRdb holds only in-frame clones, not every one. Here the sample spans about 120,000 clones, under 85% being singletons. The sample taken for sequencing was PBMCs. The source of these receptors is a man younger than 35 in good health and CMV-seropositive.

This chain links TRBV30 with TRBJ1-5, with no clear D. Germline CDR1 reads GTSNPN; CDR2 reads SVGIG (reference sequence). The CDR3 has 14 residues. Trimming removed 0 bases at V and 3 bases at J, with 9 bases between. The CDR3 DNA reads TGTGCCTGGAGTGTAATCGGGTTCAATCAGCCCCAGCATTTT. Amino acids: CAWSVIGFNQPQHF.

This chain connects TRBV6-5 to TRBJ1-1; D call uncertain. This CDR3 comprises 14 residues. Germline CDR1 is MNHEY and CDR2 is SVGAGI. Trimming pared 8 bases from V and 0 bases from J, leaving 13 bases between. The CDR3 DNA follows: TGTGCCAGCGCCTTTGGCAGGATGAACACTGAAGCTTTCTTT. This codes for CASAFGRMNTEAFF.

The chain links TRBV10-3 to TRBJ2-5; D may be TRBD2 (5 bases). The CDR3 is 14 amino acids. V lost 4 bases, J lost 3 bases, and 12 bases lay in between. CDR1 is ENHRY and CDR2 is SYGVKD in the germline V gene. The CDR3 region is CAISGGGMEETQYF. The CDR3 DNA follows: TGTGCCATCAGTGGTGGAGGCATGGAAGAGACCCAGTACTTC.

V gene TRBV6-5 combines with J gene TRBJ2-7; perhaps TRBD1 as D (6 bases). Trimming cost V 2 bases and J 2 bases, with 7 bases left between them. The CDR3 is 13 amino acids. Looked up from germline, CDR1 is MNHEY and CDR2 is SVGAGI. Here the CDR3 reads CASSYGTTYEQYF. The CDR3 DNA sequence: TGTGCCAGCAGTTACGGGACAACCTACGAGCAGTACTTC.

The rearrangement joins TRBV2 to TRBJ1-2; 11 bases match TRBD1. The ends lost 9 bases at V and 2 bases at J; junction bases unmatched: 5. This CDR3 contains 14 residues. CDR1 and CDR2 from the germline V gene are SNHLY and FYNNEI. CDR3 amino acids: CASPGTGGNYGYTF. The CDR3 DNA reads as TGTGCCAGTCCCGGGACAGGGGGAAACTATGGCTACACCTTC.

This clone has just one count. The chain couples TRBV7-9 to TRBJ1-1, with D unclear. Looked up from germline, CDR1 is SEHNR and CDR2 is FQNEAQ (reference sequence). The V gene lost 5 bases and the J gene lost 5 bases, with 9 bases spanning the gap. The CDR3 extends over 12 amino acids. This CDR3 is CASSPLQTEAFF. CDR3 nucleotide sequence: TGTGCCAGCAGCCCCCTTCAGACTGAAGCTTTCTTT.

This clone was detected only once. V is TRBV6-1 and J is TRBJ2-7, with a tentative D call TRBD1 (6 bases). The CDR3 runs 15 residues. Germline-derived CDR1 and CDR2 are MNHNS and SASEGT. The V and J ends lost 2 bases and 0 bases respectively, with 11 bases between them. CDR3 protein: CASSERDTSSYEQYF. CDR3 coding DNA: TGTGCCAGCAGTGAAAGGGACACTAGCTCCTACGAGCAGTACTTC.

The chain employs TRBV4-2 and TRBJ2-1; 8 bases map to TRBD2. After removal of 1 base from V and 7 bases from J, the junction contained 6 bases not matched to a gene. Germline V gene lookup returns CDR1 LGHNA and CDR2 YNFKEQ. This CDR3 has 15 residues. The CDR3 reads CASSQGLAGLNEQFF. The CDR3 region has the DNA TGTGCCAGCAGCCAAGGGTTAGCGGGATTGAATGAGCAGTTCTTC.

V and J are TRBV28 and TRBJ1-5, with 10 bases matching TRBD1. Trimming removed 2 bases from V and 4 bases from J; junction bases left unmatched: 2. The CDR3 has 15 residues. The germline gives CDR1 MDHEN, CDR2 SYDVKM. This chain's CDR3 is CASSLGDRGNQPQHF. The CDR3 coding sequence is TGTGCCAGCAGTTTAGGGGACAGGGGAAATCAGCCCCAGCATTTT.

The chain couples TRBV7-2 to TRBJ2-1, with TRBD1 matching 7 bases. CDR1 and CDR2 (germline): SGHTA, FQGNSA. The V segment lost 5 bases and the J segment 7 bases; nucleotides outside the gene matches: 5. CDR3 length: 13 residues. The CDR3 region has the DNA TGTGCCAGCAGCCCGGACAGGCGGAATGAGCAGTTCTTC. This encodes CASSPDRRNEQFF.

The chain joins TRBV5-1 to TRBJ2-6; 10 positions agree with TRBD1. Germline values: CDR1 SGHRS, CDR2 YFSETQ. Trimming removed 0 bases from V and 0 bases from J; junction bases left unmatched: 6. CDR3 length: 19 residues. CDR3 in DNA: TGCGCCAGCAGCTTGGGGGGACAGGGGTGGATCTCTGGGGCCAACGTCCTGACTTTC. This encodes CASSLGGQGWISGANVLTF.

The table lists this clone with a count of one. V and J are TRBV5-1 and TRBJ1-3, with TRBD1 matching 10 bases. V trimming: 3 bases; J trimming: 6 bases; junction bases outside the gene matches: 6. Germline V gives CDR1 SGHRS, CDR2 YFSETQ. The CDR3 sequence is 15 residues long. CDR3 sequence reads: CASSSDGQGVNTIYF. In DNA, the CDR3 is TGCGCCAGCAGCTCGGACGGACAGGGGGTAAACACCATATATTTT.

The chain carries TRBV6-1 and TRBJ1-1; D remains ambiguous. Germline V CDR1 and CDR2: MNHNS, SASEGT. The germline V and J ends were trimmed by 3 bases and 11 bases, with 16 bases remaining between them. This CDR3 has 13 amino acids. CDR3 amino acids: CASSEVGRSGAFF. The CDR3 bases are TGTGCCAGCAGTGAGGTGGGTCGTTCAGGCGCTTTCTTT.

In its sample, this clone was seen once. This chain links TRBV27 with TRBJ2-5; TRBD2 matches at 7 bases. Trimming cost V 5 bases and J 0 bases; bases outside gene matches: 9. Germline CDR1 is MNHEY and CDR2 is SMNVEV (reference sequence). The length of the CDR3 is 16 residues. The CDR3 bases are TGTGCCAGCAGTCCCCGGACTAGACCGGACCAAGAGACCCAGTACTTC. Amino acids: CASSPRTRPDQETQYF.

The chain joins TRBV9 to TRBJ1-3; no reliable D call. With 4 bases removed from V and 4 bases from J, the gap between germline ends came to 18 bases. This CDR3 has 16 residues. Per the germline V gene, CDR1 is SGDLS and CDR2 is YYNGEE. The CDR3 nucleotides read TGTGCCAGCAGCCCCAGGTTAATGGTGCGAGGAAACACCATATATTTT. Amino acid sequence: CASSPRLMVRGNTIYF. Variable domain in full (rest from reference TRBV9 and TRBJ1-3): DSGVTQTPKHLITATGQRVTLRCSPRSGDLSVYWYQQSLDQGLQFLIQYYNGEERAKGNILERFSAQQFPDLHSELNLSSLELGDSALYFCASSPRLMVRGNTIYFGEGSWLTVV.

This clone is a singleton in its sample. The CDR3 DNA reads TGTGCCAGCAGCCCGCCCCCGGGACTGAACAATGAGCAGTTCTTC. It yields the protein CASSPPPGLNNEQFF. The V call is TRBV13, the J call TRBJ2-1; a weak D match, TRBD2 (6 bases). This CDR3 region has 15 residues. V lost 5 bases to trimming and J lost 5 bases, with 16 bases between them. Germline CDR1 PRHDT, CDR2 FYEKMQ (reference sequence).

This clone was counted only a few times. The rearrangement links TRBV6-5 to TRBJ1-1; no definite D call. The CDR3 runs 13 residues. Germline V gives CDR1 MNHEY, CDR2 SVGAGI. V lost 3 bases to trimming and J lost 3 bases, with 8 bases between them. This CDR3 is CASSYIRDTEAFF. CDR3 in DNA: TGTGCCAGCAGTTATATTCGGGACACTGAAGCTTTCTTT.

The rearrangement links TRBV9 to TRBJ1-6; 7 bases line up with TRBD1. Looked up from germline, CDR1 is SGDLS and CDR2 is YYNGEE. The CDR3 totals 15 residues. V shed 3 bases and J 9 bases; nucleotides not matched to a gene: 9. The CDR3 DNA sequence: TGTGCCAGCAGCGCAGGGGGATCAATCCGTTCACCCCTCCACTTT. It is translated as CASSAGGSIRSPLHF.

The chain links TRBV7-9 to TRBJ1-2; 11 positions agree with TRBD1. The CDR3 extends over 15 amino acids. CDR1 SEHNR and CDR2 FQNEAQ come from the germline V gene (reference sequence). V was pared by 6 bases and J by 1 base, with 4 bases of the junction left unmatched. The CDR3 DNA reads TGTGCCAGCAGTAACGGGACAGGGGGTAACTATGGCTACACCTTC. It encodes CASSNGTGGNYGYTF.

The genes are TRBV5-1 and TRBJ2-2; 9 bases agree with TRBD1. In germline, CDR1 is SGHRS, CDR2 YFSETQ. The CDR3 consists of 14 residues. Trimming at V came to 2 bases and at J to 5 bases, leaving 1 base not matched to a gene. CDR3 region: CASSFGTGTGELFF. DNA of the CDR3: TGCGCCAGCAGCTTCGGGACAGGGACCGGGGAGCTGTTTTTT.

This chain connects TRBV29-1 to TRBJ2-7, with 9 bases fitting TRBD1. V shed 4 bases and J 7 bases; nucleotides not matched to a gene: 14. This CDR3 has 15 residues. Germline CDR1 and CDR2: SQVTM and ANQGSEA. CDR3 nucleotide sequence: TGCAGCGTTGTTGTTTCTTCCGGGACAGGGTATGAGCAGTACTTC. It yields the protein CSVVVSSGTGYEQYF.

This rearrangement joins TRBV27 to TRBJ2-3; no clear D. The V gene's germline CDR1 is MNHEY and CDR2 SMNVEV (reference sequence). Trimming pared 5 bases from V and 4 bases from J, leaving 13 bases between. The CDR3 loop spans 14 amino acids. The CDR3 loop reads CASSPLAPADTQYF. Written as DNA, the CDR3 is TGTGCCAGCAGTCCCCTGGCCCCCGCAGATACGCAGTATTTT.